Below, 29 T cell receptor beta chains from the same sample are listed, as sequenced in a study of control samples from healthy donors and cancer patients. Assay: immunoSEQ multiplex PCR; the TCRdb copy retains only in-frame clones and omits some. Counted here are about 120,000 clones, 80% to 95% occurring once; the ten biggest clones make up around 5.4%. Material for sequencing was blood. The receptors derive from a man aged 18 to 29 in good health.

The CDR3 DNA reads as TGCGCCAGCAGCTTGGTTTCGTGGGGTCAACAAGAGACCCAGTACTTC. Its translation: CASSLVSWGQQETQYF. This chain links TRBV5-1 with TRBJ2-5; no firm D call. V shed 0 bases and J shed 2 bases, with 14 bases lying between them. The germline CDR1 and CDR2 sequences are SGHRS and YFSETQ. The CDR3 runs 16 residues.

The chain has TRBV30 and TRBJ1-2, with D unclear. Germline V gives CDR1 GTSNPN, CDR2 SVGIG (reference sequence). The CDR3 has 15 amino acids. Trimming took 4 bases from V and 1 from J, leaving 16 bases between them. The CDR3: CAWTTGLIFNYGYTF. The DNA of the CDR3 is TGTGCCTGGACCACCGGACTGATCTTTAACTATGGCTACACCTTC. The complete variable domain, with remaining parts taken from reference TRBV30 and TRBJ1-2, reads SQTIHQWPATLVQPVGSPLSLECTVEGTSNPNLYWYRQAAGRGLQLLFYSVGIGQISSEVPQNLSASRPQDRQFILSSKKLLLSDSGFYLCAWTTGLIFNYGYTFGSGTRLTVV.

The chain has TRBV11-2 and TRBJ2-5; 8 bases map to TRBD2. This CDR3 is 14 amino acids long. Trimming at V came to 3 bases and at J to 7 bases, leaving 7 bases not matched to a gene. The V gene's germline CDR1 is SGHAT and CDR2 FQNNGV. The CDR3 bases are TGTGCCAGCAGCTTTAGCGGGGCACCACCGACCCAGTACTTC. This gives the protein CASSFSGAPPTQYF. Full variable domain (missing parts from reference TRBV11-2 and TRBJ2-5): EAGVAQSPRYKIIEKRQSVAFWCNPISGHATLYWYQQILGQGPKLLIQFQNNGVVDDSQLPKDRFSAERLKGVDSTLKIQPAKLEDSAVYLCASSFSGAPPTQYFGPGTRLLVL.

This clone was counted between two and nine times. This chain connects TRBV19 to TRBJ1-1, with 9 bases identical to TRBD1. The junction had 1 base not matched to a gene; V was cut back by 4 bases and J by 4 bases. The germline gives CDR1 LNHDA, CDR2 SQIVND (reference sequence). The CDR3 covers 13 residues. The CDR3 is CASSRDRATEAFF. CDR3 bases: TGTGCCAGTAGTAGGGACAGGGCCACTGAAGCTTTCTTT.

This chain joins TRBV6-5 and TRBJ1-6, with D perhaps TRBD1 (6 bases). The CDR3 is 15 residues long. Germline-derived CDR1 and CDR2 are MNHEY and SVGAGI. V was cut by 2 bases and J by 6 bases, with 11 bases left in between. CDR3 nucleotides: TGTGCCAGCAGTTACGACGGACAGATTAATTCACCCCTCCACTTT. It yields the protein CASSYDGQINSPLHF.

This clone was counted ten times or more. The rearrangement uses TRBV5-1 and TRBJ2-7; TRBD1 agrees at 10 bases. CDR1 is SGHRS, CDR2 YFSETQ, per germline. The CDR3 totals 15 residues. Trimming cost V 2 bases and J 6 bases; bases outside gene matches: 8. CDR3 sequence reads: CASSLAGQGLGEQYF. CDR3 sequence (DNA): TGCGCCAGCAGCTTAGCGGGACAGGGGCTCGGCGAGCAGTACTTC.

The chain links TRBV6-1 to TRBJ2-7, with 9 bases lining up with TRBD1. The CDR3 runs to 14 residues. The germline CDR1 and CDR2 sequences are MNHNS and SASEGT. The V segment lost 2 bases and the J segment 4 bases; nucleotides outside the gene matches: 3. CDR3 sequence: CASSEMTGGYEQYF. The CDR3 nucleotides read TGTGCCAGCAGTGAAATGACAGGGGGTTACGAGCAGTACTTC.

The chain combines TRBV5-1 with TRBJ1-3, with D maybe TRBD1 (5 bases). There are 15 residues in the CDR3. The germline V and J ends were trimmed by 2 bases and 7 bases, with 16 bases remaining between them. From germline, CDR1 is SGHRS and CDR2 YFSETQ. Written as DNA, the CDR3 is TGCGCCAGCAGCTTTAAATCTGGGGGGGACAACACCATATATTTT. Translating it yields CASSFKSGGDNTIYF.

This chain joins TRBV7-9 and TRBJ2-7; D could derive from TRBD1 or TRBD2 (5 bases each). This CDR3 is built from 15 residues. V was clipped by 5 bases and J by 4 bases, with 18 bases between them. The germline V gene encodes CDR1 SEHNR and CDR2 FQNEAQ (reference sequence). In DNA, the CDR3 is TGTGCCAGCAGCCGGGGACCTCCCTTTTTATACGAGCAGTACTTC. Residues: CASSRGPPFLYEQYF.

The chain couples TRBV4-2 to TRBJ1-6, with 7 bases fitting TRBD1. The ends lost 4 bases at V and 9 bases at J; junction bases unmatched: 12. The CDR3 contains 16 residues. The germline gives CDR1 LGHNA, CDR2 YNFKEQ. CDR3 coding DNA: TGTGCCAGCAGCCCACAAGCCGGACAGGATGGTTCACCCCTCCACTTT. The encoded protein is CASSPQAGQDGSPLHF.

The chain couples TRBV6-1 to TRBJ1-1; D may be TRBD1 (5 bases). Trimming cost V 0 bases and J 3 bases, with 14 bases left between them. This CDR3 is 16 amino acids long. CDR1 is MNHNS and CDR2 is SASEGT in the germline V gene. The CDR3 nucleotides read TGTGCCAGCAGTGAAGCGGTTTCTTGGGGGGACACTGAAGCTTTCTTT. It specifies CASSEAVSWGDTEAFF.

The CDR3 DNA reads as TGTGCCAGCAGCGGGTACGAGCAGTACTTC. It yields the protein CASSGYEQYF. This rearrangement joins TRBV2 to TRBJ2-7; D is uncertain. V gave up 6 bases and J gave up 4 bases, with 4 bases separating them. Germline CDR1 SNHLY, CDR2 FYNNEI. The length of the CDR3 is 10 residues. Using reference TRBV2 and TRBJ2-7 for the parts outside the CDR3, the full variable domain is EPEVTQTPSHQVTQMGQEVILRCVPISNHLYFYWYRQILGQKVEFLVSFYNNEISEKSEIFDDQFSVERPDGSNFTLKIRSTKLEDSAMYFCASSGYEQYFGPGTRLTVT.

The chain recombines TRBV5-1 with TRBJ1-3; TRBD1 might be the D (5 bases). The CDR3 runs to 15 residues. V lost 0 bases, J lost 6 bases, and 13 bases lay in between. CDR1 SGHRS and CDR2 YFSETQ come from the germline V gene. The CDR3 bases are TGCGCCAGCAGCTTGGTGGGGGTCGGGGAAAACACCATATATTTT. Residues: CASSLVGVGENTIYF.

This clone was seen a few times. This sequence joins TRBV12-3 or TRBV12-4 and TRBJ1-1; 7 nucleotides line up with TRBD1. V lost 6 bases to trimming and J lost 8 bases; unmatched junction nucleotides: 6. The CDR3 runs 12 residues. CDR3 sequence reads: CASRYTTGEAFF. The CDR3 DNA follows: TGTGCCAGCAGATACACGACAGGGGAAGCTTTCTTT.

V gene TRBV30 combines with J gene TRBJ1-4; D call uncertain. The CDR3 runs to 14 residues. Germline V gene lookup returns CDR1 GTSNPN and CDR2 SVGIG (reference sequence). The germline V and J ends were trimmed by 7 bases and 7 bases, with 19 bases remaining between them. The CDR3 DNA follows: TGTGCCTCGACTATGAGGGCGGAAGGTGAAAAACTGTTTTTT. It specifies CASTMRAEGEKLFF.

V is TRBV18 and J is TRBJ2-2; TRBD1 matches at 8 bases. V was clipped by 1 base and J by 6 bases; unmatched bases: 7. The CDR3 consists of 16 residues. CDR1 KGHSH and CDR2 LQKENI come from the germline V gene. The CDR3 coding sequence is TGTGCCAGCTCACCACTAGGCCAGGGGGCCTCCGGGGAGCTGTTTTTT. The encoded protein is CASSPLGQGASGELFF.

The chain carries TRBV21-1 and TRBJ2-7; TRBD1 is the table's D call and was not checked against the DNA. TRBV21-1 is listed as a pseudogene. The CDR3 contains 17 residues. The DNA of the CDR3 is TGTGCCAGCAGCAGGAGACCCCGGGACAGGGGGTCGAGCGAGCAGTACTTC. Translating gives CASSRRPRDRGSSEQYF.

The CDR3 nucleotides are TGTGCCTGGACGGCGTTCATGAACACTGAAGCTTTCTTT. Translating gives CAWTAFMNTEAFF. This rearrangement joins TRBV30 to TRBJ1-1; D gene uncertain. The length of the CDR3 is 13 residues. Trimming removed 4 bases at V and 0 bases at J, with 9 bases between. In germline, CDR1 is GTSNPN, CDR2 SVGIG (reference sequence).

The CDR3 loop is CASRGTLTEQFF. CDR3 nucleotides: TGTGCCAGCAGAGGGACATTAACTGAGCAGTTCTTC. The rearrangement links TRBV25-1 to TRBJ2-1; weak D call: TRBD1 (6 bases). The CDR3 runs to 12 residues. V lost 6 bases to trimming and J lost 9 bases, with 12 bases between them. Germline lookup yields CDR1 MGHDK and CDR2 SYGVNS.

The DNA of the CDR3 is TGTGCCAGTAGTATAGGGGGGGGTCAGCCCCAGCATTTT. It translates to CASSIGGGQPQHF. This chain uses TRBV19 with TRBJ1-5, with TRBD1 as a possible D gene (5 bases). Trimming shortened V by 1 base and J by 6 bases, and 7 bases separated the two germline ends. Germline lookup yields CDR1 LNHDA and CDR2 SQIVND (reference sequence). The CDR3 has 13 amino acids.

V usage is TRBV5-4 and J usage is TRBJ1-2, with TRBD1 as a possible D gene (5 bases). V lost 5 bases and J 4 bases, leaving 9 bases between the germline ends. CDR1 is SGHNT and CDR2 is YYREEE in the germline V gene (reference sequence). The CDR3 length is 12 residues. The CDR3 coding sequence is TGTGCCAGCAGAGACGGGGGCTATGGCTACACCTTC. It encodes CASRDGGYGYTF.

V is TRBV19 and J is TRBJ2-7, with 8 bases that match TRBD1. Looked up from germline, CDR1 is LNHDA and CDR2 is SQIVND (reference sequence). V trimming: 1 base; J trimming: 3 bases; junction bases outside the gene matches: 2. The CDR3 is 14 amino acids. The CDR3 DNA reads TGTGCCAGTAGTATAGTTGGGACAGGCTACGAGCAGTACTTC. It codes for CASSIVGTGYEQYF.

This rearrangement joins TRBV27 to TRBJ2-1; 15 nucleotides line up with TRBD2. The V gene end was trimmed by 4 bases and the J gene end by 8 bases; junction bases not matched to a gene: 6. The CDR3 spans 16 residues. Germline V gene data show CDR1 as MNHEY and CDR2 as SMNVEV (reference sequence). CDR3 sequence (DNA): TGTGCCAGCAGTTGGGGACTAGCGGGGGGCGTGTATGAGCAGTTCTTC. The encoded protein is CASSWGLAGGVYEQFF.

This sequence joins TRBV7-2 and TRBJ2-1, with 12 bases matching TRBD2. The CDR3 is made up of 14 amino acids. Germline V CDR1 and CDR2: SGHTA, FQGNSA. V lost 5 bases, J lost 6 bases, and 2 bases stayed unmatched. The CDR3 reads CASSGLAGSNEQFF. Here the CDR3 DNA reads TGTGCCAGCAGCGGACTAGCGGGGTCCAATGAGCAGTTCTTC.

The chain recombines TRBV7-3 with TRBJ2-1; no clear D. V lost 8 bases, J lost 6 bases, and 8 bases lay in between. This CDR3 has 11 residues. Germline lookup yields CDR1 SGHTA and CDR2 FQGTGA. The CDR3 reads CASGVGNEQFF. CDR3 DNA sequence: TGTGCCAGCGGCGTAGGCAATGAGCAGTTCTTC.

This clone was counted only a few times. J is TRBJ2-7 and V is TRBV9, with D unresolved. Germline CDR1 is SGDLS and CDR2 is YYNGEE. The CDR3 has 15 residues. The V and J ends lost 0 bases and 3 bases respectively, with 13 bases between them. This chain's CDR3 is CASSVGSPPFYEQYF. The CDR3 nucleotides are TGTGCCAGCAGCGTAGGCAGCCCCCCTTTCTACGAGCAGTACTTC.

The chain links TRBV29-1 to TRBJ2-5; D is ambiguous. The V and J ends lost 7 bases and 5 bases respectively, with 14 bases between them. This CDR3 is 12 amino acids long. Germline CDR1 is SQVTM and CDR2 is ANQGSEA. The CDR3 DNA is TGCAGCGCCACTACGGAGTCGGAGACCCAGTACTTC. It translates to CSATTESETQYF.

The chain employs TRBV11-2 and TRBJ2-7; D is perhaps TRBD2 (5 bases). CDR3 size: 15 residues. V was pared by 4 bases and J by 3 bases, with 16 bases between. The germline gives CDR1 SGHAT, CDR2 FQNNGV. CDR3 in DNA: TGTGCCAGCAGCTCGTGGAGAGGGAGTCTCTACGAGCAGTACTTC. Protein product: CASSSWRGSLYEQYF.

The rearrangement links TRBV2 to TRBJ1-2, with TRBD1 matching over 11 bases. Germline CDR1 is SNHLY and CDR2 is FYNNEI. The CDR3 has 13 residues. V shed 4 bases and J 14 bases; nucleotides not matched to a gene: 9. The DNA of the CDR3 is TGTGCCAGCAGTGCCGAGACAGGGGACAGGGGGACCTTC. It translates to CASSAETGDRGTF.